This T cell receptor (beta chain) is from a study of cytomegalovirus exposure and HLA in healthy donors. Regarding the study as a whole: Several of the most significant clusters appeared, in a later analysis, to be linked to common viral pathogens. The authors excluded some V segments, including TRBV6-2 and TRBV6-3, as indistinguishable.

As regards this clone: What it binds is not known.

The V end lost 5 bases, the J end lost 4 bases, and 7 bases lay between the germline ends. This CDR3 contains 12 residues. The V gene's germline CDR1 is MNHEY and CDR2 SMNVEV (reference sequence). The PCR was carried out with 60 Vbeta primers and 13 Jbeta primers. This table comes from immunoSEQ multiplex PCR, and its TCRdb copy is limited to in-frame clones, with some not included. The data show approximately 160,000 clones, about 75% seen once. This TCR derives from a male donor in good health and CMV-seronegative. The J gene is TRBJ2-3, the V gene TRBV27; tentatively, D is TRBD1 (5 bases). Sequenced sample: PBMCs. The CDR3 loop reads CASSQQADTQYF. The CDR3 DNA sequence: TGTGCCAGCAGTCAACAGGCAGATACGCAGTATTTT.